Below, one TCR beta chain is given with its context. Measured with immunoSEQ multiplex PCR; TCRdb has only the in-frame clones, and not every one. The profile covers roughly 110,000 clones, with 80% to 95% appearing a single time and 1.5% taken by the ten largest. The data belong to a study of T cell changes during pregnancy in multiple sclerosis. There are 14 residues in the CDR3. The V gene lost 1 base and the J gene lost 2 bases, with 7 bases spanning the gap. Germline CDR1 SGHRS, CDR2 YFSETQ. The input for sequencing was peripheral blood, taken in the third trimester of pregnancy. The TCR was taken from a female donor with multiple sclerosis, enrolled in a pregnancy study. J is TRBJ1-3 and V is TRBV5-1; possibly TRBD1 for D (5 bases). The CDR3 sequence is CASSLRGAGNTIYF. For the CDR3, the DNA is TGCGCCAGCAGCTTGAGGGGTGCTGGAAACACCATATATTTT.